This TCR beta chain was captured by sequencing in a study of Ad26.COV2.S vaccination and SARS-CoV-2 variants listed by TCRdb under 2021. Concerning the study at large: Vaccine-arm donors were drawn from COV1001, a multicentre, randomized, double-blind, placebo-controlled phase I-IIa trial of Ad26.COV2.S in healthy adults. Throughout the experiments and outcome assessment, investigators stayed blinded to trial group allocation. Ad26.COV2.S was administered intramuscularly at 5 x 10^10 or 1 x 10^11 viral particles, either as a single shot or as two shots given 56 days apart. The TCR-sequenced set comprised about 32 samples: some 20 Ad26.COV2.S vaccine recipients, 5 placebo recipients and 8 SARS-CoV-2 convalescent individuals. Participants in the trial were split at random into five groups of five each, receiving low-dose or high-dose Ad26.COV2.S once or twice, or else placebo on both occasions. TCRbeta repertoire sequencing was used to assess the specificity and breadth of SARS-CoV-2-reactive T cell receptors after Ad26.COV2.S vaccination. What the research found in general, with its limitations: Higher spike-specific TCR breadth was observed in Ad26.COV2.S recipients than in placebo recipients (P = 0.0014). After vaccination, spike-specific CD8+ and CD4+ T cell responses were reported to show substantial breadth. The study was not powered to compare responses between vaccine doses or regimens. The authors noted that total T cell responses may have been underestimated by the TCR breadth and depth analyses. Vaccine and placebo recipients had similar non-spike TCR breadth, a finding consistent with the vaccine containing only spike.

The immunoSEQ Assay was used to sequence TCRbeta CDR3 regions. After extraction, genomic DNA underwent amplification by bias-controlled multiplex PCR, followed by high-throughput sequencing. The authors processed their data as follows. To quantify the absolute abundance of every unique TCRbeta CDR3 region, sequences were collapsed and filtered. T cell fraction was estimated by normalizing TCRbeta template counts to usable DNA, which was measured by amplifying reference genes present in all nucleated cells. Repertoire TCRs were annotated as SARS-CoV-2-specific by exact matching of V gene, CDR3 amino acid sequence and J gene to a known reactive TCR set. The reference SARS-CoV-2 TCR set was derived from MIRA and filtered for enrichment in COVID-19-positive ImmuneCODE repertoires, a step that removed public or cross-reactive TCRs. Using the MIRA antigens, annotated TCRs were further analysed by specific ORF or by position within an ORF. Depth was the summed frequency of annotated unique rearrangements, while breadth was defined as annotated unique rearrangements over total unique productive rearrangements. Two-sided Wilcoxon rank-sum tests were used to compare TCR breadth between groups. TCRdb limited this immuneACCESS table to in-frame rearrangements with V and J called. A share of clones is missing; checked studies link under half to unresolved V genes, and the rest is unexplained. V and J calls plus clone size are reproduced from that table; the DNA served to infer D and trimming. The sample table lists about 320,000 clones, 85% of them with a count of one. The ten largest clones represent 2% to 2.5% of the sample.

As for this clone: The specificity of this receptor is unknown. No much larger clone exists at a distance of one base, and base qualities are not known.

The germline V end is reduced by 1 base and the J end by 3 bases; junction bases left unmatched: 3. In the germline V gene, CDR1 corresponds to SGDLS and CDR2 to YYNGEE. The CDR3, cysteine through phenylalanine, is 15 amino acids long. CDR3 DNA only is kept here, 45 bases in frame from base 1. The sample's treatment or condition label, in plain terms: roughly 18 received Ad26.COV2.S at low or high dose, single or two shots; 5 received placebo; per-sample allocation not given. Repertoires of vaccine and placebo recipients were sequenced from samples taken on day 63 after the first injection. Between 29 July and 7 August 2020, Cohort 1b enrolled some 25 adults aged 18-55 years at one site in Boston, USA. As a vaccine, Ad26.COV2.S was a replication-incompetent adenovirus type 26 vector that expressed a prefusion-stabilized SARS-CoV-2 spike protein derived from the original Wuhan strain.

This receptor chain uses TRBV9 and TRBJ1-2; TRBD1 matches 10 bases in the middle. The specimen was peripheral blood, collected in a trial of Ad26.COV2.S vaccine versus placebo. The sequence came from a person between 18 and 65 years old who received the Ad26.COV2.S COVID-19 vaccine or a placebo. The nucleotides are TGTGCCAGCAGCGTATTTGGGACAGGGGACTATGGCTACACCTTC. Its product reads: CASSVFGTGDYGYTF.